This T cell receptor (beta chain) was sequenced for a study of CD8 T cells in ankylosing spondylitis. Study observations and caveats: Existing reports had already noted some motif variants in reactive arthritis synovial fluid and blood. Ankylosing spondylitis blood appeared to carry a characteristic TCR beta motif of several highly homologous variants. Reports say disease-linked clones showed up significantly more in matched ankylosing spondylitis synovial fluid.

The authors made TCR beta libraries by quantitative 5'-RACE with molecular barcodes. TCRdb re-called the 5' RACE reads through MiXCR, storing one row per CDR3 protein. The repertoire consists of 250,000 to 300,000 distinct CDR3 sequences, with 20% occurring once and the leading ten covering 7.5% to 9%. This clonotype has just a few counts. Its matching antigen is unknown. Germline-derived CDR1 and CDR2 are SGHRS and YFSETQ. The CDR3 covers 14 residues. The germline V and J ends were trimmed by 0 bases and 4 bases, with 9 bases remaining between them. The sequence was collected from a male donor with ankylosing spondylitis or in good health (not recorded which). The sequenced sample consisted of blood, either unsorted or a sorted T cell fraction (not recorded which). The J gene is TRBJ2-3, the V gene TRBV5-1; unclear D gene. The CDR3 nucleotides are TGCGCCAGCAGCTTGGGGGTAGCATCAGATACGCAGTATTTT. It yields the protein CASSLGVASDTQYF.